This TCR beta chain was captured in a study of OX40 agonist ivuxolimab in advanced cancers. For this clone: The antigen is unknown.

Data came from immunoSEQ multiplex PCR; TCRdb stores just in-frame clones and leaves some out. This sample has fewer than 55,000 clones, with more than 75% found just once. Study-level findings and limits: With doses of 0.1 to 3.0 mg/kg, CD4+ and CD8+ blood T cells had undergone clonal expansion by week 6. The expanded peripheral T cells' antigen specificity was not determined.

The clonotype was recovered from an adult with an advanced solid tumor such as melanoma, head and neck, liver or kidney cancer. Sequenced material: CD4+ or CD8+ T cells sorted from blood, taken in a trial of the OX40 agonist ivuxolimab.

The CDR3: CASSSTVGIAGEQYF. DNA of the CDR3: TGTGCCAGTAGTTCCACCGTCGGGATCGCGGGCGAGCAGTACTTC. The chain carries TRBV19 and TRBJ2-7; D perhaps matches TRBD2 (5 bases). This CDR3 spans 15 amino acids. The V end lost 5 bases, the J end lost 6 bases, and 20 bases lay between the germline ends. Germline V gene sequence: CDR1 LNHDA, CDR2 SQIVND (reference sequence).